The rows below give T cell receptor beta chains drawn from one sample of a study of response to subunit inactivated influenza vaccine. From the RT-PCR reads, TCRdb called clonotypes with MiXCR, one entry per CDR3 protein. This sample carries 150,000 to 200,000 distinct CDR3 sequences, 12% of them seen once, and the ten largest clones take 29%. These data were also filed under a second study, of T cells expressing NK-cell markers.

The source material was CD8+ T cells sorted from PBMCs, sampled roughly 12 days after vaccination. Receptors originate from a man aged 50 to 60 who received an inactivated influenza vaccine. Both conserved end residues are trimmed from each CDR3.

>13|TRBV12-3/TRBV12-4
ASSPGPGVYSPLH
>16|TRBV27
ASSLSSLFDSGANVLT
>13|TRBV2
ASRERDWEIYEQY
>11|TRBV2
AQLMGASDTQY
>11|TRBV12-3/TRBV12-4
ASRKEGWEKLF
>13|TRBV12-3/TRBV12-4
ASSLFWGRGETQY
>14|TRBV2
ASTLHSARTYNEQF
>16|TRBV11-2
ASSLNPGLAASYNEQF
>14|TRBV7-9
ASTPPRGRDGYEQY
>12|TRBV27
ASSPPDSYYEQY
>14|TRBV6-5
ASSYVSDLAKNIQY
>11|TRBV13
ASSSTSLGELF
>11|TRBV7-9
ASSPGDVGELF
>17|TRBV5-1
ASSTEGWTGGSGANVLT
>9|TRBV7-2
ASNDYGEQY
>13|TRBV19
ASSISRGIAYEQY
>15|TRBV29-1
SVAGLAGGGETDTQY
>12|TRBV5-1
ASSSSSQGGGYT
>12|TRBV5-6
ASSLSWGGTEAF
>14|TRBV2
ASSEYGGLANNEQF
>12|TRBV29-1
SVEQGGLGYGYT
>13|TRBV9
ASSVGTSSSYEQY
>12|TRBV6-5
ASSYNFLADEQF
>13|TRBV7-8
ASSLTGAVGYGYT
>15|TRBV27
ASRPDRGRSSYNEQF
>14|TRBV7-7
ASSFLRDKGKGEQY
>14|TRBV27
ASSSTSGRDTGELF
>17|TRBV11-1
ASSRVVAGGPFHTGELF
>12|TRBV13
ASSSHSRVNEQF